A few counts support the clone carrying this T cell receptor beta chain. The antigen remains unidentified. At one of its ends the junction is not consistent with the germline gene, which may arise from a read error. The CDR3 extends over 14 amino acids. Germline CDR1 SGHRS, CDR2 YFSETQ. This sample was included in a study of blood T cells in healthy people across ages. Donation came from healthy Caucasian individuals in Russia who were aged roughly 6 to 95. PCR was performed a second time for roughly 7 to 11 cycles using a sample-barcoded 5' primer and a J-beta primer mix. Each cDNA molecule received a tag from a template-switch adaptor that had 12 random nucleotides. TCRdb re-called the 5' RACE reads with MiXCR, one entry per CDR3 protein. The data contain 1.5 million to 2 million distinct CDR3 sequences, 25% to 30% of them seen just once; the ten biggest clones take up over 7%. Study conclusions and caveats: It was held that the diversity estimates obtained from one million T cells were underestimates. The donors' CMV status was not determined, possibly confounding changes in expanded clonotypes.

This TCR was recovered from a woman in her 30s in good health. The J gene is TRBJ2-7, the V gene TRBV5-1; 8 nucleotides align to TRBD1. The sequenced material came from blood. The CDR3 DNA sequence: TGCACCAGCAGCAACCAAGGACAGGGCTACGAGCAGTACTTC. It codes for CTSSNQGQGYEQYF.